The 4 T cell receptor beta chains below all came from one sample that was sequenced in a study of T cell responses to AZD1222 COVID-19 vaccine. Assay used: immunoSEQ multiplex PCR; TCRdb lists only in-frame clones, some missing. The sample records fewer than 150,000 clones, about nine tenths being singletons. The sample consisted of peripheral blood, taken on day 0 of AZD1222 vaccination. The receptor set was obtained from an adult in good health.

CDR3 region: CASTGRVGGNQPQHF. The CDR3 coding sequence is TGTGCCAGCACGGGGCGGGTCGGGGGCAATCAGCCCCAGCATTTT. The V call is TRBV2, the J call TRBJ1-5, with D possibly TRBD1 on 5 matching bases. The CDR3 consists of 15 residues. Germline CDR1 and CDR2: SNHLY and FYNNEI. The V end was cut by 7 bases, the J end by 2 bases, with 15 bases between.

The chain carries TRBV6-5 and TRBJ2-2; possible D gene TRBD1, 7 bases. V lost 10 bases and J lost 6, with 15 bases in between. The CDR3 totals 13 residues. Germline CDR1 is MNHEY and CDR2 is SVGAGI. The CDR3 nucleotides read TGTGCCACTAGCAGGGGGGAGGCCGGGGAGCTGTTTTTT. Translating gives CATSRGEAGELFF.

The chain joins TRBV5-6 to TRBJ2-3; 10 bases are shared with TRBD1. CDR3 length: 13 amino acids. V shed 4 bases, J shed 7 bases, and the junction held 3 bases outside the gene matches. Germline V gene data show CDR1 as SGHDT and CDR2 as YYEEEE. The CDR3 DNA follows: TGTGCCAGCAGCAGGGACAGGGGCTATACGCAGTATTTT. Protein sequence: CASSRDRGYTQYF.

This chain links TRBV6-5 with TRBJ2-5; maybe TRBD2 (5 bases). This CDR3 is 13 amino acids long. Between the trimmed V and J ends, which lost 6 bases and 0 bases, there was a span of 8 bases. Germline assignment: CDR1 MNHEY and CDR2 SVGAGI. The CDR3 coding sequence is TGTGCCAGCAGGCGGGCAGACCAAGAGACCCAGTACTTC. This translates into CASRRADQETQYF.